Listed here is a single T cell receptor beta chain. The specificity of this receptor is unknown. No base-level quality is on record; no much larger clone is a single base apart. CDR3 length: 16 amino acids, cysteine to phenylalanine. Only the CDR3 DNA stays, 48 bases, in frame from base 1. Based on the germline V gene, the CDR1 and CDR2 sequences are MGHRA and YSYEKL. Trimming removed 0 bases from V and 0 bases from J, leaving 11 bases between the germline ends. RNA was extracted using the RNeasy kit, and roughly 0.45 to 1 ug of the RNA was reverse transcribed with random hexamers. The immunoSEQ multiplex PCR assay, covering 54 Vbeta and 13 Jbeta segments, was used to amplify TCR beta CDR3 regions. PCR amplification bias was corrected using a synthetic template baseline for primer optimization and computational correction. As for the authors' bioinformatics: Reads were annotated to V, D and J genes according to IMGT and were analyzed with immunoSEQ Analyzer, with only productive sequences retained. Clonality was calculated as one minus the Shannon entropy normalized by log2 of the number of productive unique sequences. For each patient and control, public and private clones were evaluated among the 100 most prevalent clones. Susac-specific clones were defined as absent from healthy and MS cohorts, around 1,000 published viral clones and other ImmuneACCESS disease sequences. TCRdb reran the public reads through fastp at Q25 and MiXCR, keeping productive beta chains. Rows merge per CDR3 protein into single entries with the most common DNA and genes. TCRdb's processing, not the authors' own work, is the source of the V and J calls. The table for this sample lists under 70,000 distinct CDR3 sequences; approximately 95% of them were counted only once. The leading ten clones occupy 0.75% of the sample.

High-throughput TCR beta sequencing profiled peripheral blood CD8+ and CD4+ T cells from healthy donors, Susac syndrome patients and multiple sclerosis patients. The Susac syndrome patients fulfilled recently defined diagnostic criteria for definite or probable disease. Bulk CD8+ and CD4+ T cells were purified by magnetic negative isolation, whereas CD8+ TEMRA cells were enriched by FACS. Blood was collected in EDTA tubes and processed within 24 hours, with PBMCs isolated through density gradient centrifugation. PBMCs destined for TCR sequencing were cryopreserved in liquid nitrogen and later thawed in a 37 °C water bath. The sorted or isolated CD4+, CD8+ and CD8+ TEMRA cells had a purity of 90% or higher. This sample was taken from a study of CD8 T cells in Susac syndrome (dated by TCRdb to about 2019). Describing the broader study: Among the Susac syndrome patients who were sequenced, clinically active disease was present in about six and clinical remission was observed in roughly eight. Susac syndrome patients were therapy-naive, on corticosteroids (some also receiving IVIg), or on IVIg alone at blood withdrawal. The study used repertoire sequencing to test whether antigen drove CD8+ T cell activation and differentiation in Susac syndrome. The clonality of the CD8+ T cell repertoire was compared across approximately twelve healthy donors, roughly 14 Susac syndrome patients and under 18 multiple sclerosis patients. Here is what the overall study found, with its caveats: The study acknowledged that relatively few individuals were included in the TCR sequencing and HLA analysis. Sixteen and five Susac-specific public clones were found in the total CD8+ and CD8+ TEMRA repertoires, respectively. Clonal expansion was seen in Susac syndrome CD8+ repertoires, peaking in CD8+ TEMRA cells and being greater in clinically active patients than in remitting ones.

This receptor was taken from a human donor with Susac syndrome. Sequencing was done on a sample of CD8+ T cells from PBMCs. This sequence uses TRBV4-1 and TRBJ1-2, with the D gene uncertain. The CDR3 region has the sequence CASSQDRSAANYGYTF. Read as DNA, the sequence is TGCGCCAGCAGCCAAGATCGGTCAGCAGCTAACTATGGCTACACCTTC.